This T cell receptor (beta chain) was recorded in a study of cytomegalovirus exposure and HLA in healthy donors. This CDR3 is built from 16 residues. The V segment lost 6 bases and the J segment 6 bases; nucleotides outside the gene matches: 13. Germline lookup yields CDR1 WNHNN and CDR2 SYGVQD (reference sequence). Points on this clone: Its antigen remains unknown.

Study-level findings and limits: High sensitivity and specificity were reportedly achieved when the classifier diagnosed cytomegalovirus status. TCR clusters originating in the first cohort tended to co-occur in the roughly 110 validation repertoires, according to a later analysis.

Only in-frame clones appear in the TCRdb table, and some are missing; sequencing was by immunoSEQ multiplex PCR. The sample carries 110,000 to 150,000 clones, roughly nine tenths recorded once. This sequence originates from a man aged 18 to 29 in good health and CMV-seronegative. The rearrangement joins TRBV10-1 to TRBJ2-3; 9 nucleotides line up with TRBD1. Material for sequencing was PBMCs. The DNA for the CDR3 is TGCGCCAGCAGAACCCGGGACAGGGCAAAAGGGGATACGCAGTATTTT. The encoded protein is CASRTRDRAKGDTQYF.